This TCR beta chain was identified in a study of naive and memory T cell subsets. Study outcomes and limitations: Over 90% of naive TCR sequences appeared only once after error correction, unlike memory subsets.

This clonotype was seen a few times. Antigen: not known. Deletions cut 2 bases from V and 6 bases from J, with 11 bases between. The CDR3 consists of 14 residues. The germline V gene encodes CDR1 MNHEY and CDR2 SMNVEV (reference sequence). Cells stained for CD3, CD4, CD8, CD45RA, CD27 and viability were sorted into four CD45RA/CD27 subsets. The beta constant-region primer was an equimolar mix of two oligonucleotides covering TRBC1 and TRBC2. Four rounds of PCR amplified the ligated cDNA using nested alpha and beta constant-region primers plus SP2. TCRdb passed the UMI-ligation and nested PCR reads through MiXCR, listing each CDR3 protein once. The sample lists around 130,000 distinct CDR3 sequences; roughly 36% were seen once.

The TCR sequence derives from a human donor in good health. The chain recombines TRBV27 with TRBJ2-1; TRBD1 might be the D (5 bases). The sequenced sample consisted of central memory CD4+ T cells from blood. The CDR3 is CASSLKSQVNEQFF. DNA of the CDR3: TGTGCCAGCAGTTTAAAGTCACAGGTCAATGAGCAGTTCTTC.